This T cell receptor beta chain was obtained from a study of T-cell memory formation after mild COVID-19. Study information: In these data, TCR clusters were largely donor specific. Study results and caveats: Contracting clones from day 15 to 85 had balanced CD4/CD8; later expanders favoured CD4+. Certain responding clones were present in pre-infection memory, suggesting participation of cross-reactive memory.

5'RACE with constant-segment primers yielded barcoded, UMI-tagged TCR alpha and TCR beta cDNA libraries. TCRdb passed the 5' RACE reads through MiXCR, listing each CDR3 protein once. The sample consists of 400,000 to 450,000 distinct CDR3 sequences, about 20% of them appearing once. This clonotype has just a few counts. Its antigen remains unknown. V trimming: 4 bases; J trimming: 8 bases; junction bases outside the gene matches: 8. There are 15 residues in the CDR3. CDR1 and CDR2 (germline): SEHNR, FQNEAQ (reference sequence). The TCR was taken from a young man who had mild COVID-19 (a few samples of this study predate the infection). Cell type and time point are not known. The sample was PBMCs or a T cell subset sorted from them (not recorded which). This chain connects TRBV7-9 to TRBJ1-6; 7 nucleotides line up with TRBD1. CDR3 amino acids: CASSSTTGVDSPLHF. CDR3 DNA sequence: TGTGCCAGCAGCTCTACTACAGGGGTCGATTCACCCCTCCACTTT.